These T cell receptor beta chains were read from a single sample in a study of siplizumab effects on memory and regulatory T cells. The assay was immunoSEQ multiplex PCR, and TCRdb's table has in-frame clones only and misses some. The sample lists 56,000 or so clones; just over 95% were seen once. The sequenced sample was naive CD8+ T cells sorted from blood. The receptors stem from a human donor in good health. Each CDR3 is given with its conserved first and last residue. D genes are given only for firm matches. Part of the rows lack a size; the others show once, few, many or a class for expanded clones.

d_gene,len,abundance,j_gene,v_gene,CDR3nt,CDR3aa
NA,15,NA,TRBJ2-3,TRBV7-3,TGTGCCAGCAGCCCAATCGGGGGACGTGCAGATACGCAGTATTTT,CASSPIGGRADTQYF
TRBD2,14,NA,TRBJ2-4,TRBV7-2,TGTGCCAGCAGCTTAGAGGCTAGCGGGAATCGTGAGTACTTC,CASSLEASGNREYF
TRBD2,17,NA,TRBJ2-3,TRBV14,TGTGCCAGCAGCCAAGACATAGCGGGACTACCCACAGATACGCAGTATTTT,CASSQDIAGLPTDTQYF
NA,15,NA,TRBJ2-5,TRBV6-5,TGTGCCAGCAGCCAGGCCACTTCGACCGTCGGGACCCAGTACTTC,CASSQATSTVGTQYF
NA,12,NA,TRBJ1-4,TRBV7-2,TGTGCCAGCAGCTTAGTCGGAGATCGCTCGATTTTT,CASSLVGDRSIF
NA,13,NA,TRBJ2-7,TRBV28,TGTGCCAGCAGGGAACAGGGGGGGTACGAGCAGTACTTC,CASREQGGYEQYF
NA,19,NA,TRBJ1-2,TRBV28,TGTGCCAGCAGTTTTGTCAACAGGCCGGGATTCACGGGGGACTATGGCTACACCTTC,CASSFVNRPGFTGDYGYTF
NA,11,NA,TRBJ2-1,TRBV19,TGTGCCAGTAGTATGGGCAATGAGCAGTTCTTC,CASSMGNEQFF
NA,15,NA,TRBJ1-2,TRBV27,TGTGCCAGCAGTCCACGGACCGACAGCTATTATGGCTACACCTTC,CASSPRTDSYYGYTF
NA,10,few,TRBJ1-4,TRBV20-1,TGCAGTGCTGGGGCCATGAAACTGTTTTTT,CSAGAMKLFF
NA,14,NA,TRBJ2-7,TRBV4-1,TGCGCCAGCAGCCTCGACACCCTCTCCTACGAGCAGTACTTC,CASSLDTLSYEQYF
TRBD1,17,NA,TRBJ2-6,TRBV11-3,TGTGCCAGCAGCTTAGGGACAGGGGCCTCTGGGGCCAACGTCCTGACTTTC,CASSLGTGASGANVLTF
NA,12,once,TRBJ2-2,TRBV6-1,TGTGCCACCGGGGCGAACACCGGGGAGCTGTTTTTT,CATGANTGELFF
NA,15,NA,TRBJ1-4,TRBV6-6,TGTGCCAGCAGTTCGGTCCAGGGCCTGAATGAAAAACTGTTTTTT,CASSSVQGLNEKLFF
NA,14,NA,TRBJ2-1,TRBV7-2,TGTGCCAGTCGGCGGAGTATCTCCTACAATGAGCAGTTCTTC,CASRRSISYNEQFF
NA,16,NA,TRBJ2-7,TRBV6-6,TGTGCCAGCAGTTCTCCTCCGACGGGCAGTTGGTACGAGCAGTACTTC,CASSSPPTGSWYEQYF
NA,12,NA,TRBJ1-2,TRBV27,TGTGCCAGCAGCTCAGGGAACTATGGCTACACCTTC,CASSSGNYGYTF
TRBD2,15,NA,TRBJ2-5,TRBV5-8,TGTGCCAGCAGCACGGGACTAGCGGGAGGCGAGACCCAGTACTTC,CASSTGLAGGETQYF
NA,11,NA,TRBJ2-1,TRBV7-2,TGTGCCAGCAGCTTAAGGCGGGACCAGTTCTTC,CASSLRRDQFF
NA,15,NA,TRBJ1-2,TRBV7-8,TGTGCCAGCAGCTTATACGGGGGCCCTAACTATGGCTACACCTTC,CASSLYGGPNYGYTF
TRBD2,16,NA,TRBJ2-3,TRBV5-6,TGTGCCAGCAGCCCCGGGACTAGCGAGTCCACAGATACGCAGTATTTT,CASSPGTSESTDTQYF
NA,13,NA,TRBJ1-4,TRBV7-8,TGTGCCAGCAGCTTCCACGGGAATGAAAAACTGTTTTTT,CASSFHGNEKLFF
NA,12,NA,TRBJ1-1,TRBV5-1,TGCGCCAGCAGCTTGGACGCCGTTGAAGCTTTCTTT,CASSLDAVEAFF